These 31 T cell receptor beta chains originate from one sample sequenced in a study of T cell repertoires in cytomegalovirus infection. Their antigen targets remain unknown. TCRdb ran MiXCR on the reads and lists one entry per CDR3 protein. The sample yields around 340,000 distinct CDR3 sequences, about 27% seen once. The sequences come from cultured PBMCs, collected from culture after CMV antigen stimulation. Receptors were obtained from a human donor in good health (CMV status not recorded). Some clones in this sample may be carry-over from other donors' samples.

V and J are TRBV6-2 or TRBV6-3 and TRBJ2-1, with TRBD2 as a possible D gene (6 bases). The ends were cut back, 7 bases at V and 5 bases at J, with 12 bases in the middle. The CDR3 covers 13 residues. Germline CDR1 reads MNHEY; CDR2 reads SVGEGT. The CDR3 sequence is CASTRRGHNEQFF. CDR3 in DNA: TGTGCCAGCACCAGGAGGGGACACAATGAGCAGTTCTTC.

This clonotype was detected many times. CDR3 region: CASSLNPQGTQYF. CDR3 nucleotides: TGTGCCAGCAGCTTAAACCCCCAGGGTACGCAGTATTTT. The V and J genes are TRBV7-3 and TRBJ2-3; D might be TRBD1 (5 bases). Trimming took off 1 base at V and 8 bases at J, with 10 bases between the two ends. The germline V gene encodes CDR1 SGHTA and CDR2 FQGTGA. This CDR3 contains 13 residues.

This chain connects TRBV12-3 or TRBV12-4 to TRBJ2-7; TRBD2 agrees at 7 bases. The CDR3 runs to 14 residues. The V and J ends lost 6 bases and 6 bases, in that order; junction bases with no gene match: 11. This chain's CDR3 is CASSLSGTTAEQYF. The CDR3 DNA sequence: TGTGCCAGCAGCTTAAGCGGGACCACGGCCGAGCAGTACTTC.

The rearrangement links TRBV10-3 to TRBJ1-1; D is unresolved. The germline V gene encodes CDR1 ENHRY and CDR2 SYGVKD. The CDR3 has 13 residues. V gave up 4 bases and J gave up 4 bases, with 10 bases separating them. This CDR3 reads CAISGGGITEAFF. CDR3 sequence (DNA): TGTGCCATCAGTGGGGGAGGGATCACTGAAGCTTTCTTT.

This clonotype came up a few times. V and J are TRBV6-1 and TRBJ2-3; 8 nucleotides match TRBD2. V lost 6 bases, J lost 0 bases, and 2 bases stayed unmatched. Germline loops: CDR1 MNHNS, CDR2 SASEGT. The length of the CDR3 is 14 residues. CDR3 in amino acids: CASRKRGSTDTQYF. DNA for the CDR3: TGTGCCAGCAGAAAGCGGGGGAGCACAGATACGCAGTATTTT.

The chain combines TRBV7-2 with TRBJ2-1, with 12 bases identical to TRBD2. Germline CDR1 reads SGHTA; CDR2 reads FQGNSA. V lost 5 bases, J lost 5 bases, and 4 bases stayed unmatched. CDR3 length: 15 residues. The CDR3 region has the DNA TGTGCCAGCAGCCCCGGACTAGCGGGAAACAATGAGCAGTTCTTC. Translating gives CASSPGLAGNNEQFF.

This clonotype has more than one count but fewer than ten. V and J are TRBV12-3 or TRBV12-4 and TRBJ1-1; the match to TRBD1 covers 9 bases. The J segment lost 1 base and the V segment lost 4 bases, leaving 4 bases of the junction unmatched. The CDR3 is 15 residues long. The CDR3, as DNA: TGTGCCAGCAGTTCGACAGGGGGTGCGAACACTGAAGCTTTCTTT. Translated, it gives CASSSTGGANTEAFF.

The chain uses TRBV18 and TRBJ1-2; unclear D gene. Germline V gives CDR1 KGHSH, CDR2 LQKENI. V was pared by 2 bases and J by 4 bases, with 14 bases between. The CDR3 length is 15 residues. Here the CDR3 DNA reads TGTGCCAGCTCACCAGGGCTCCTAGAGACCTATGGCTACACCTTC. It yields the protein CASSPGLLETYGYTF.

This clonotype has a count of ten or more. The gene calls are TRBV7-9 and TRBJ2-7; 8 nucleotides agree with TRBD1. Trimming took 3 bases from V and 5 from J; bases not matched to a gene: 9. From germline, CDR1 is SEHNR and CDR2 FQNEAQ (reference sequence). The CDR3 contains 15 residues. CDR3 nucleotide sequence: TGTGCCAGCAGCTTTTTTGGTCAGGGGGCCCACGAGCAGTACTTC. Residues: CASSFFGQGAHEQYF. The full variable domain, completed using reference TRBV7-9 and TRBJ2-7, is DTGVSQNPRHKITKRGQNVTFRCDPISEHNRLYWYRQTLGQGPEFLTYFQNEAQLEKSRLLSDRFSAERPKGSFSTLEIQRTEQGDSAMYLCASSFFGQGAHEQYFGPGTRLTVT.

The V call is TRBV7-8, the J call TRBJ1-2, with D possibly being TRBD1 (6 bases). The CDR3 is made up of 13 amino acids. V lost 5 bases to trimming and J lost 2 bases, with 9 bases between them. Germline values: CDR1 SGHVS, CDR2 FQNEAQ. CDR3 in DNA: TGTGCCAGCAGCCAAGGACAGAACTATGGCTACACCTTC. This translates into CASSQGQNYGYTF. The full variable domain, its missing parts supplied by reference TRBV7-8 and TRBJ1-2, is GAGVSQSPRYKVAKRGQDVALRCDPISGHVSLFWYQQALGQGPEFLTYFQNEAQLDKSGLPSDRFFAERPEGSVSTLKIQRTQQEDSAVYLCASSQGQNYGYTFGSGTRLTVV.

In its sample, this clonotype was seen a few times. The genes are TRBV7-2 and TRBJ2-3; 7 positions match TRBD2. The CDR3 totals 13 residues. Germline V CDR1 and CDR2: SGHTA, FQGNSA. V was pared by 5 bases and J by 5 bases, with 4 bases of the junction left unmatched. CDR3 sequence (DNA): TGTGCCAGCAGCCATGGGGGGGAAGATACGCAGTATTTT. As protein: CASSHGGEDTQYF.

The gene calls are TRBV27 and TRBJ2-5, with D possibly TRBD1 on 6 matching bases. CDR1 is MNHEY and CDR2 is SMNVEV in the germline V gene (reference sequence). The CDR3 has 15 amino acids. V shed 4 bases and J shed 1 base, with 13 bases lying between them. CDR3 amino acids: CASSWGHGPQETQYF. CDR3 in DNA: TGTGCCAGCAGTTGGGGACACGGCCCCCAAGAGACCCAGTACTTC.

This chain joins TRBV13 and TRBJ2-7; the match to TRBD1 covers 9 bases. The CDR3 is made up of 14 amino acids. Germline loops: CDR1 PRHDT, CDR2 FYEKMQ (reference sequence). The V gene end was trimmed by 0 bases and the J gene end by 7 bases; junction bases not matched to a gene: 4. The CDR3 DNA reads as TGTGCCAGCAGCTTAGGACAGGGGGCCTTTGAGCAGTACTTC. Its translation is CASSLGQGAFEQYF. Together with reference TRBV13 and TRBJ2-7, the CDR3 gives the full variable domain: AAGVIQSPRHLIKEKRETATLKCYPIPRHDTVYWYQQGPGQDPQFLISFYEKMQSDKGSIPDRFSAQQFSDYHSELNMSSLELGDSALYFCASSLGQGAFEQYFGPGTRLTVT.

Ten or more counts support this clonotype. The rearrangement joins TRBV7-2 to TRBJ2-3; a possible D gene is TRBD2 (6 bases). Trimming stripped 5 bases from V and 1 base from J, with 10 bases between. From germline, CDR1 is SGHTA and CDR2 FQGNSA. CDR3 length equals 14 residues. The CDR3 spells CASSLGTGTDTQYF. CDR3 nucleotide sequence: TGTGCCAGCAGCCTCGGGACTGGCACAGATACGCAGTATTTT.

This clonotype was seen repeatedly, ten times or more. CDR3 DNA sequence: TGTGCCATCAGTGCTAGCGGGAGCGGTAATGAGCAGTTCTTC. Amino acid sequence: CAISASGSGNEQFF. The J gene is TRBJ2-1, the V gene TRBV10-3; 10 bases fit TRBD2. The ends lost 4 bases at V and 7 bases at J; junction bases unmatched: 4. This CDR3 contains 14 residues. The germline V gene has CDR1 ENHRY and CDR2 SYGVKD.

The V and J genes are TRBV10-3 and TRBJ1-1; D gene ambiguous. CDR3 length: 11 amino acids. V was trimmed by 6 bases and J by 6 bases, leaving 8 bases between them. Germline V gives CDR1 ENHRY, CDR2 SYGVKD. This CDR3 is CAIREGAEAFF. Here the CDR3 DNA reads TGTGCCATCAGGGAGGGCGCTGAAGCTTTCTTT.

V gene TRBV12-3 or TRBV12-4 combines with J gene TRBJ2-5, with a weak D call TRBD1 (5 bases). V lost 4 bases, J lost 1 base, and 10 bases lay in between. The CDR3 is 14 residues long. The CDR3 loop reads CASSSLDIQETQYF. DNA of the CDR3: TGTGCCAGCAGTTCCTTGGACATCCAAGAGACCCAGTACTTC.

The chain is built from TRBV20-1 and TRBJ1-2; 7 nucleotides match TRBD1. This CDR3 region has 12 residues. CDR1 and CDR2 (germline): DFQATT, SNEGSKA (reference sequence). Unmatched junction bases numbered 8, after V lost 6 bases and J lost 7 bases. The CDR3 coding sequence is TGCAGTGCCCCGACAGGGAATGGTGGCTACACCTTC. This translates into CSAPTGNGGYTF.

This clonotype showed up just once. The chain couples TRBV5-6 to TRBJ1-5, with D possibly being TRBD1 (6 bases). Trimming pared 4 bases from V and 3 bases from J, leaving 14 bases between. Germline CDR1 is SGHDT and CDR2 is YYEEEE. The length of the CDR3 is 15 residues. CDR3 sequence (DNA): TGTGCCAGCAGCCAGGGGAACAGGCTCAATCAGCCCCAGCATTTT. Translation: CASSQGNRLNQPQHF.

The chain couples TRBV12-3 or TRBV12-4 to TRBJ2-7; tentatively, D is TRBD1 or TRBD2 (6 bases each). Trimming shortened V by 4 bases and J by 10 bases, and 20 bases separated the two germline ends. This CDR3 spans 14 amino acids. CDR3 protein: CASSSWQGPRGQYF. In DNA form, the CDR3 reads TGTGCCAGCAGTTCGTGGCAGGGGCCGCGGGGCCAGTACTTC.

V and J are TRBV20-1 and TRBJ1-6; D gene ambiguous. CDR1 is DFQATT, CDR2 SNEGSKA, per germline (reference sequence). V was pared by 3 bases and J by 0 bases, with 15 bases between. The CDR3 has 17 amino acids. CDR3 sequence reads: CSASLSPAISYNSPLHF. CDR3 sequence (DNA): TGCAGTGCTAGTTTGAGTCCGGCGATCTCCTATAATTCACCCCTCCACTTT.

This clonotype came up many times. The genes are TRBV5-1 and TRBJ1-1; D gene ambiguous. Between the trimmed V and J ends, which lost 4 bases and 0 bases, there was a span of 16 bases. Germline assignment: CDR1 SGHRS and CDR2 YFSETQ. The CDR3 runs 16 residues. The CDR3 reads CASSPPRTPLNTEAFF. CDR3 in DNA: TGCGCCAGCAGCCCGCCCCGGACGCCTTTGAACACTGAAGCTTTCTTT.

The chain links TRBV27 to TRBJ2-7; maybe TRBD1 (5 bases). Germline V gene sequence: CDR1 MNHEY, CDR2 SMNVEV (reference sequence). Trimming stripped 3 bases from V and 4 bases from J, with 13 bases between. The CDR3 loop spans 14 amino acids. The DNA of the CDR3 is TGTGCCAGCAGTTTCAGGGTTAACGGATACGAGCAGTACTTC. It encodes CASSFRVNGYEQYF.

This clonotype showed up just a few times. The chain recombines TRBV2 with TRBJ1-6, with 7 bases matching TRBD1. With 4 bases clipped from V and 6 bases from J, the junction kept 3 bases outside the gene matches. This CDR3 is built from 14 residues. Per germline, CDR1 SNHLY and CDR2 FYNNEI. CDR3 DNA: TGTGCCAGCAGTGGACAGGGCGGTAATTCACCCCTCCACTTT. This gives the protein CASSGQGGNSPLHF. Full variable domain (remainder filled in from reference TRBV2 and TRBJ1-6): EPEVTQTPSHQVTQMGQEVILRCVPISNHLYFYWYRQILGQKVEFLVSFYNNEISEKSEIFDDQFSVERPDGSNFTLKIRSTKLEDSAMYFCASSGQGGNSPLHFGNGTRLTVT.

This clonotype appeared a few times. The V and J genes are TRBV19 and TRBJ2-7; 7 bases agree with TRBD1. CDR1 LNHDA and CDR2 SQIVND come from the germline V gene (reference sequence). With V trimmed by 4 bases and J by 0 bases, 6 bases remained unmatched. The CDR3 is 15 residues long. CDR3 nucleotides: TGTGCCAGTAGTAGCCCCCGGGACAGCTCCTACGAGCAGTACTTC. It codes for CASSSPRDSSYEQYF.

This clonotype was seen only a few times. The chain carries TRBV5-6 and TRBJ2-1; 7 bases align to TRBD2. The CDR3 runs 15 residues. With V trimmed by 4 bases and J by 7 bases, 11 bases remained unmatched. Germline V gene lookup returns CDR1 SGHDT and CDR2 YYEEEE. CDR3 bases: TGTGCCAGCAGCGCACCAACGACTAGCTTGAATGAGCAGTTCTTC. Residues: CASSAPTTSLNEQFF.

This clonotype was counted a few times. This chain links TRBV19 with TRBJ2-5; D ambiguous. This CDR3 contains 12 residues. Between the trimmed V and J ends, which lost 4 bases and 2 bases, there was a span of 5 bases. Germline CDR1 LNHDA, CDR2 SQIVND (reference sequence). CDR3 region: CASSTTQETQYF. CDR3 coding DNA: TGTGCCAGTAGTACAACTCAAGAGACCCAGTACTTC.

The chain uses TRBV7-9 and TRBJ1-1, with D unclear. With 3 bases removed from V and 3 bases from J, the gap between germline ends came to 14 bases. Germline V gene sequence: CDR1 SEHNR, CDR2 FQNEAQ (reference sequence). This CDR3 comprises 15 residues. The CDR3 protein is CASSLEESVDTEAFF. In DNA, the CDR3 is TGTGCCAGCAGCTTGGAAGAGTCAGTAGACACTGAAGCTTTCTTT.

This clonotype occurred once. The chain is built from TRBV6-5 and TRBJ2-5; D not certain. In germline, CDR1 is MNHEY, CDR2 SVGAGI. V shed 7 bases and J shed 10 bases, with 19 bases lying between them. The CDR3 covers 13 residues. As DNA, the CDR3 is TGTGCCAGCACGGAAGTCTCTGGGTCTGTCCAGTACTTC. Translating gives CASTEVSGSVQYF.

The chain recombines TRBV4-2 with TRBJ1-4, with D possibly matching TRBD1 (5 bases). CDR1 LGHNA and CDR2 YNFKEQ come from the germline V gene. The CDR3 runs 15 residues. V shed 4 bases and J shed 4 bases, with 13 bases lying between them. The CDR3 protein is CASSLEGNLNEKLFF. In DNA form, the CDR3 reads TGTGCCAGCAGCCTCGAGGGGAATCTTAATGAAAAACTGTTTTTT.

This clonotype appeared a single time. The chain links TRBV20-1 to TRBJ2-5; TRBD2 aligns across 8 bases. CDR3 length: 12 amino acids. V gave up 6 bases and J gave up 3 bases; unmatched junction bases: 3. Germline CDR1 reads DFQATT; CDR2 reads SNEGSKA (reference sequence). This chain's CDR3 is CSALSGEETQYF. As DNA, the CDR3 is TGCAGTGCCCTTAGCGGGGAAGAGACCCAGTACTTC.